This T cell receptor beta chain was observed in a study of blood T cell repertoires in COVID-19. Background on the study: Collection of acute and convalescent COVID-19 samples took place in the United States, Italy and Spain. PBMCs, B-cell-depleted T cells, or T cells were the source of the cDNA or gDNA that made up the material.

This CDR3 is built from 15 residues. Trimming cost V 6 bases and J 5 bases; bases outside gene matches: 7. Germline CDR1 and CDR2: SNHLY and FYNNEI. Study members were between about 18 and 90 years old and lived in over 20 US regions. In the original analysis: Counts of nucleated cells, estimated from reference gene primer amplification, were obtained. Assay: immunoSEQ multiplex PCR; the TCRdb copy retains only in-frame clones and omits some. Clonal size and the V and J genes are those of that table, whereas D and trimming came from the DNA. This sample carries about 180,000 clones, 75% to 90% of them seen once, and the ten largest clones take about 2.2%.

This clonotype was obtained from a woman aged 40 to 49 with acute COVID-19. V gene TRBV2 combines with J gene TRBJ2-2; 9 nucleotides agree with TRBD2. The sequenced sample was PBMCs or T cells enriched from blood (not recorded which). This CDR3 reads CASRLGLAWTGELFF. The CDR3 region has the DNA TGTGCCAGCAGACTTGGACTAGCGTGGACCGGGGAGCTGTTTTTT.